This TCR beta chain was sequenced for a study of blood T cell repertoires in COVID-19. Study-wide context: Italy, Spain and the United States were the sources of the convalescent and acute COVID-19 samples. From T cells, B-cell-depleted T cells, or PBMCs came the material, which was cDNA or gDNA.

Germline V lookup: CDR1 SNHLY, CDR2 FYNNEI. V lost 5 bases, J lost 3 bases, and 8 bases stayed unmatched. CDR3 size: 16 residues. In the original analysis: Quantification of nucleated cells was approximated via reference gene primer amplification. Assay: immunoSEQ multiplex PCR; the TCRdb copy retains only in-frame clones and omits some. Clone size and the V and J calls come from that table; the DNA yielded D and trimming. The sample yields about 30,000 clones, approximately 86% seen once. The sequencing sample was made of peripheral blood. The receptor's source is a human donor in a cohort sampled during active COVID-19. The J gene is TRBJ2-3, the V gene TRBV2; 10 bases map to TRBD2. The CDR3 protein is CASSRASGGETDTQYF. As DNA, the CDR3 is TGTGCCAGCAGTAGGGCTAGCGGGGGAGAGACAGATACGCAGTATTTT.